The table lists the clone carrying this TCR beta chain with a few counts. As yet, its antigen is unknown. Libraries for TCRalpha and TCRbeta carried sample barcodes and unique molecular identifiers via 5'RACE. MiXCR, run by TCRdb on the 5' RACE reads, gives a single entry per CDR3 protein. The profile shows some 120,000 distinct CDR3 sequences, roughly 6.2% of them singletons. The record originates from a study of T-cell memory formation after mild COVID-19. Findings and caveats of the study: CD4/CD8 balance held among clones contracting day 15 to 85, and later expanders leaned CD4+.

The receptor comes from an adult woman who had mild COVID-19 (a few samples of this study predate the infection). Cell type and time point are not known. The sample consisted of PBMCs or a T cell subset sorted from them (not recorded which).

CDR3 bases: TGTGCCAGCAGGGAAGGGGGCGGGTCCTCCTACAATGAGCAGTTCTTC. This gives the protein CASREGGGSSYNEQFF. This chain links TRBV11-1 with TRBJ2-1; 7 bases are shared with TRBD1. This CDR3 contains 16 residues. From germline, CDR1 is SGHAT and CDR2 FQDESV (reference sequence). V was clipped by 6 bases and J by 0 bases; unmatched bases: 8.